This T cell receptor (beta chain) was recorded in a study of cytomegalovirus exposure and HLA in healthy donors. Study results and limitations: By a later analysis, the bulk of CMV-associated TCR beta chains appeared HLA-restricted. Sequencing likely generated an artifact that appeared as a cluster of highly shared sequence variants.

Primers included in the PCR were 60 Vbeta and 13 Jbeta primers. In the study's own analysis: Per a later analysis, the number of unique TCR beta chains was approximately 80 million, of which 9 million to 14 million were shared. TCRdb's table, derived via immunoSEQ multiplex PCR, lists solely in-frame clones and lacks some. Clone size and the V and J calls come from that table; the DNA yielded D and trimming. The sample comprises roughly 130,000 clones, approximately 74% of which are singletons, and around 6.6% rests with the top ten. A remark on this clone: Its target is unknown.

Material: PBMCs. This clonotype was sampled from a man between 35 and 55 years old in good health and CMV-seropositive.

The CDR3 spells CASTAGGTDTQYF. The DNA of the CDR3 is TGTGCCAGTACCGCGGGAGGCACAGATACGCAGTATTTT. The chain recombines TRBV19 with TRBJ2-3; 7 nucleotides align to TRBD2. Germline lookup yields CDR1 LNHDA and CDR2 SQIVND (reference sequence). V lost 7 bases and J lost 1; bases outside the gene matches: 2. The CDR3 length is 13 residues.